This T cell receptor (beta chain) was sequenced in a study of cytomegalovirus exposure and HLA in healthy donors. The donors were in the roughly 130-subject validation cohort, distinct from the approximately 670-subject first cohort. The germline gives CDR1 MNHNS, CDR2 SASEGT. The CDR3 runs to 16 residues. V lost 3 bases and J 0 bases, leaving 14 bases between the germline ends. The repertoire was sequenced with immunoSEQ multiplex PCR; TCRdb's copy has only in-frame clones and lacks some. Among over 150,000 clones listed, about 90% were seen once. The rearrangement joins TRBV6-1 to TRBJ1-2, with TRBD1 as a possible D gene (5 bases). What was sequenced was PBMCs. The clonotype was recovered from a woman aged 18-30 years in good health and CMV-seropositive. The CDR3 bases are TGTGCCAGCAGTGACCGGACGGGACTTGCTAACTATGGCTACACCTTC. This translates into CASSDRTGLANYGYTF.